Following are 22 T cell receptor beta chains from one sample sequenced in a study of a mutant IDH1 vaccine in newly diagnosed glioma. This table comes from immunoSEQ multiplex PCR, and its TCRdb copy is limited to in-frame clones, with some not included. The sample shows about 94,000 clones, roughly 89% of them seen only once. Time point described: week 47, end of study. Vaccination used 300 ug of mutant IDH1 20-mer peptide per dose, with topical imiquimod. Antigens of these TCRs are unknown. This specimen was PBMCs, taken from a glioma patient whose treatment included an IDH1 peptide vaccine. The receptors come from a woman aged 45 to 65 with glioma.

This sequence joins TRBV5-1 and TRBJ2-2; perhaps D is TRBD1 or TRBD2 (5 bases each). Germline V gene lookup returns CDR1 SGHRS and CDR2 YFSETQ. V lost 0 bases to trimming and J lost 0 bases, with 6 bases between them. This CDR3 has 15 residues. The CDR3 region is CASSLVGANTGELFF. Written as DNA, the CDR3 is TGCGCCAGCAGCTTGGTGGGGGCGAACACCGGGGAGCTGTTTTTT. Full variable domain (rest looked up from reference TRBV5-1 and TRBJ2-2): KAGVTQTPRYLIKTRGQQVTLSCSPISGHRSVSWYQQTPGQGLQFLFEYFSETQRNKGNFPGRFSGRQFSNSRSEMNVSTLELGDSALYLCASSLVGANTGELFFGEGSRLTVL.

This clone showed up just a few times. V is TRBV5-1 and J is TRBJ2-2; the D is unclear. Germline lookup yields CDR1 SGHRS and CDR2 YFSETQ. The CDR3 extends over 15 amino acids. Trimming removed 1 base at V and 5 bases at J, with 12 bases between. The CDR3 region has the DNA TGCGCCAGCAGCTTGACGGGCGATGTTACCGGGGAGCTGTTTTTT. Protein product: CASSLTGDVTGELFF.

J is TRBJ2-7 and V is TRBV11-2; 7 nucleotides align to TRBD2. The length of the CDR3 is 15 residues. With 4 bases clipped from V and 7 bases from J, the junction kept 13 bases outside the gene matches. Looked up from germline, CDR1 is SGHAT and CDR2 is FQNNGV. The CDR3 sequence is CASSSRGAGLSEQYF. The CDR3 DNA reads TGTGCCAGCAGCTCCCGTGGAGCGGGATTATCTGAGCAGTACTTC.

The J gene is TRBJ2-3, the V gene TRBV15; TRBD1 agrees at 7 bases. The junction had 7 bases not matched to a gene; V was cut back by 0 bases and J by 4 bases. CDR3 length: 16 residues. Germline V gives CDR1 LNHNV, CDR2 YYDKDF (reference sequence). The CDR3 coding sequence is TGTGCCACCAGCAGAGATTCACTAGGGGGCTCAGATACGCAGTATTTT. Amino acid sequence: CATSRDSLGGSDTQYF. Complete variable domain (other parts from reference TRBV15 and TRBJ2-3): DAMVIQNPRYQVTQFGKPVTLSCSQTLNHNVMYWYQQKSSQAPKLLFHYYDKDFNNEADTPDNFQSRRPNTSFCFLDIRSPGLGDTAMYLCATSRDSLGGSDTQYFGPGTRLTVL.

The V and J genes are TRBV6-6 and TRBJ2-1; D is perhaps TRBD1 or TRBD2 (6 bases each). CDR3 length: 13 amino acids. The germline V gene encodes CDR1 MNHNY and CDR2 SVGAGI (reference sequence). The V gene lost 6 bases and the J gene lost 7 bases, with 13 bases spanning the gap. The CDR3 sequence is CASSPGARNEQFF. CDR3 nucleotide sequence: TGTGCCAGCAGCCCGGGGGCGCGGAATGAGCAGTTCTTC.

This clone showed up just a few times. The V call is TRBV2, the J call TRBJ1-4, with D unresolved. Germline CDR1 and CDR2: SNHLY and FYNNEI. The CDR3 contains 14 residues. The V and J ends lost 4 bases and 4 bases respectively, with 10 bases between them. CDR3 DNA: TGTGCCAGCAGTGCCCAGCAGGTTAATGAAAAACTGTTTTTT. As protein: CASSAQQVNEKLFF.

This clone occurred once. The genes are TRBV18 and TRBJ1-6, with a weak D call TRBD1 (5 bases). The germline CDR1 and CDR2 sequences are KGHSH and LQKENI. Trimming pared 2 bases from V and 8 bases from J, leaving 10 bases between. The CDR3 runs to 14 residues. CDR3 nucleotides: TGTGCCAGCTCACCATCCAGGGCTGATTCACCCCTCCACTTT. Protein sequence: CASSPSRADSPLHF.

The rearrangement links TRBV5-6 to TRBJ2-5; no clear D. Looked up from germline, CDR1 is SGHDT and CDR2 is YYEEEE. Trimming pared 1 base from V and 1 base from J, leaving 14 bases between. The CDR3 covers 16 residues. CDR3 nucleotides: TGTGCCAGCAGCTTGTGGCTTGGCAGTCTCCAAGAGACCCAGTACTTC. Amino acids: CASSLWLGSLQETQYF.

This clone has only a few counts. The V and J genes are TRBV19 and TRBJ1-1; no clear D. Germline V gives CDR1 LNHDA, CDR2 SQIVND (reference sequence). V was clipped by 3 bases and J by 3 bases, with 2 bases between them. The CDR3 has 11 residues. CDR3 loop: CASSIHTEAFF. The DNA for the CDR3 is TGTGCCAGTAGTATCCACACTGAAGCTTTCTTT.

The CDR3 DNA sequence: TGTGCCAGCAGCCAAGGACTAGCGGGGCCCTACGAGCAGTACTTC. Its protein is CASSQGLAGPYEQYF. The chain combines TRBV7-6 with TRBJ2-7; 12 bases fit TRBD2. V trimming: 5 bases; J trimming: 2 bases; junction bases outside the gene matches: 4. Germline loops: CDR1 SGHVS, CDR2 FNYEAQ. The CDR3 loop spans 15 amino acids.

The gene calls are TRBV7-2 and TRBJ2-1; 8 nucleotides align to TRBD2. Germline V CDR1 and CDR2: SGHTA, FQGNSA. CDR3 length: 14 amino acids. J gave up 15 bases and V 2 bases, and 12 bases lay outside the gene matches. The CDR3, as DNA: TGTGCCAGCAGCTTACCGGGAGGGGGGCTTAGTTTGTTCTTC. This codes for CASSLPGGGLSLFF.

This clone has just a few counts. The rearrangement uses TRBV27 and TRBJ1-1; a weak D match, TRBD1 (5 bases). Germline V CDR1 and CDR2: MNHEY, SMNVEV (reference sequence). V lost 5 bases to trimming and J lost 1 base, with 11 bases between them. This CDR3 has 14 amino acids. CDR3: CASSGWGENTEAFF. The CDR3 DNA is TGTGCCAGCAGTGGGTGGGGCGAGAACACTGAAGCTTTCTTT.

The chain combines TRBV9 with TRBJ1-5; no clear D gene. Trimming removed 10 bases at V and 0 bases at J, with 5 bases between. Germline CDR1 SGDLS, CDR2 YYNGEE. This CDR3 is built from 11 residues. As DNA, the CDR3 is TGTGCCCCGGTTAGCAATCAGCCCCAGCATTTT. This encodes CAPVSNQPQHF.

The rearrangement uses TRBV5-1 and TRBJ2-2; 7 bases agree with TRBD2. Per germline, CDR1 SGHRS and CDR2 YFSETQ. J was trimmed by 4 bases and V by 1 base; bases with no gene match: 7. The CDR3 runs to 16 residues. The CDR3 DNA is TGCGCCAGCAGCTTGAGCACTAGCGCGACCACCGGGGAGCTGTTTTTT. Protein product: CASSLSTSATTGELFF.

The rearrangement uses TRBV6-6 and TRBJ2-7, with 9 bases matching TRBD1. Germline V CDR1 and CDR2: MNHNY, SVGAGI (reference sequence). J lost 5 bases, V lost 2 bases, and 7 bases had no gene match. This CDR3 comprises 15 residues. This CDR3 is CASSYPGQGRNEQYF. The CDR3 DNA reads TGTGCCAGCAGTTACCCGGGACAGGGACGCAACGAGCAGTACTTC.

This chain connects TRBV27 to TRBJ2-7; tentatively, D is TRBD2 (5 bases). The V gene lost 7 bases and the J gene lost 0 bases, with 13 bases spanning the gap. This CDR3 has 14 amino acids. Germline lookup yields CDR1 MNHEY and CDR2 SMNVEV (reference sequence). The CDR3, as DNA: TGTGCCAGCACCAAAATACTAGGCTCCTACGAGCAGTACTTC. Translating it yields CASTKILGSYEQYF.

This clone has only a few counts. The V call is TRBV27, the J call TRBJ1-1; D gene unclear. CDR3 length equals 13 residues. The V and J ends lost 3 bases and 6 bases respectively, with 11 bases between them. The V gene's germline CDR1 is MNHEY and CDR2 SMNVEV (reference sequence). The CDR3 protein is CASSFGIGAEAFF. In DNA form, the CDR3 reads TGTGCCAGCAGTTTTGGTATCGGAGCTGAAGCTTTCTTT.

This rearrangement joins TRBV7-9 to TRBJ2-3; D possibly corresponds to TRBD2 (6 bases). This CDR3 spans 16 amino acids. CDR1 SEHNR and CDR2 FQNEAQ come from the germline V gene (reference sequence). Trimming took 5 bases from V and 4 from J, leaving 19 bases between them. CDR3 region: CASSPKTGAGPDTQYF. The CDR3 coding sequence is TGTGCCAGCAGCCCAAAGACGGGAGCGGGCCCAGATACGCAGTATTTT.

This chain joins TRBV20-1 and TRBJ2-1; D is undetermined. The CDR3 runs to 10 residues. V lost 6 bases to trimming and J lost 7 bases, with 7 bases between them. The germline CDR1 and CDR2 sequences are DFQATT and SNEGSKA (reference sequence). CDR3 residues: CSAYKNEQFF. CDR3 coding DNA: TGCAGTGCGTATAAGAATGAGCAGTTCTTC.

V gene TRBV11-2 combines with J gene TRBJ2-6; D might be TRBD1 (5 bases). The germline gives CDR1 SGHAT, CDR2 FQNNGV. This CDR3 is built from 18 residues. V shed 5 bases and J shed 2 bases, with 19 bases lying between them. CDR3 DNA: TGTGCCAGCAGCCCCATTGTAGGGGTTAGGGCTGGGGCCAACGTCCTGACTTTC. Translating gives CASSPIVGVRAGANVLTF.

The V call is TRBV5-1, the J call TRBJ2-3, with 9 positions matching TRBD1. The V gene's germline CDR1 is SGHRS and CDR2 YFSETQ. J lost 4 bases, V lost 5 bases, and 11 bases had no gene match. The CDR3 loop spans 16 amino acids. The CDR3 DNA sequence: TGCGCCAGCAGTTCCGGACAGGGGAGAGCGTCAGATACGCAGTATTTT. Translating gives CASSSGQGRASDTQYF.

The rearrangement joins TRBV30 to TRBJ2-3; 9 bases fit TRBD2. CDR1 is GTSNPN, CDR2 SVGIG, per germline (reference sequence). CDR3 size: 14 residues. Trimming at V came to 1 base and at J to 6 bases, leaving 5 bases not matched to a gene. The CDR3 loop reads CAWSGGRARDTQYF. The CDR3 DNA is TGTGCCTGGAGTGGCGGGAGGGCCCGGGATACGCAGTATTTT.